What follows are 31 T cell receptor beta chains derived from one specimen sequenced in a study of early T cells in non-severe SARS-CoV-2 infection. TCRdb reprocessed the 5' RACE reads via MiXCR and lists one record per CDR3 protein. Of tens of thousands of distinct CDR3 sequences listed, less than 11% are singletons. Sequencing was done on a sample of whole blood. The source of these receptors is an adult who was a healthcare worker with PCR-confirmed SARS-CoV-2 infection or an uninfected control (not recorded which).

This sequence joins TRBV3-1 and TRBJ2-3, with D possibly TRBD2 on 6 matching bases. Germline V lookup: CDR1 LGHDT, CDR2 YNNKEL (reference sequence). Deletions cut 6 bases from V and 4 bases from J, with 14 bases between. The CDR3 length is 14 residues. The CDR3 loop is CASRDLGGADTQYF. Here the CDR3 DNA reads TGTGCCAGCAGGGACCTTGGAGGGGCAGATACGCAGTATTTT.

The chain is built from TRBV5-1 and TRBJ2-2; 9 positions agree with TRBD2. The CDR3 loop spans 15 amino acids. Germline CDR1 and CDR2: SGHRS and YFSETQ. V shed 0 bases and J 4 bases; nucleotides not matched to a gene: 1. The CDR3 DNA reads TGCGCCAGCAGCTTGGTAGCGGGGGCCACCGGGGAGCTGTTTTTT. Protein sequence: CASSLVAGATGELFF.

This clonotype was counted ten times or more. The CDR3 does not end in the conserved phenylalanine or tryptophan, so this is likely a read error. V is TRBV5-1 and J is TRBJ2-1; the match to TRBD2 covers 7 bases. CDR1 is SGHRS and CDR2 is YFSETQ in the germline V gene. The CDR3 consists of 15 residues. The ends lost 3 bases at V and 9 bases at J; junction bases unmatched: 12. The CDR3 nucleotides are TGCGCCAGCAGCTCAGCGGGACGCAGAGTTCGTGAGCAGTTCTCC. Protein product: CASSSAGRRVREQFS.

This clonotype was counted many times. The rearrangement joins TRBV3-1 to TRBJ2-1; no clear D gene. Between the trimmed V and J ends, which lost 5 bases and 3 bases, there was a span of 5 bases. CDR3 length: 12 amino acids. From germline, CDR1 is LGHDT and CDR2 YNNKEL (reference sequence). DNA for the CDR3: TGTGCCAGCAGCTCCTTCTACAATGAGCAGTTCTTC. Translated: CASSSFYNEQFF.

This clonotype came up many times. V gene TRBV5-5 combines with J gene TRBJ2-5; D is undetermined. Deletions cut 0 bases from V and 0 bases from J, with 6 bases between. The CDR3 extends over 14 amino acids. The germline V gene encodes CDR1 SGHKS and CDR2 YYEKEE (reference sequence). CDR3 residues: CASSLGRNQETQYF. CDR3 DNA sequence: TGTGCCAGCAGCTTGGGGCGGAACCAAGAGACCCAGTACTTC.

This clonotype was seen many times. This CDR3 reads CASSPWTGSNNEQFF. CDR3 nucleotide sequence: TGTGCCAGCAGCCCGTGGACAGGGTCTAACAATGAGCAGTTCTTC. The rearrangement links TRBV7-9 to TRBJ2-1, with TRBD1 identical over 8 bases. CDR1 and CDR2 from the germline V gene are SEHNR and FQNEAQ (reference sequence). CDR3 length: 15 amino acids. Trimming took 5 bases from V and 5 from J; bases not matched to a gene: 8. Combining the CDR3 with reference TRBV7-9 and TRBJ2-1 gives the whole variable domain DTGVSQNPRHKITKRGQNVTFRCDPISEHNRLYWYRQTLGQGPEFLTYFQNEAQLEKSRLLSDRFSAERPKGSFSTLEIQRTEQGDSAMYLCASSPWTGSNNEQFFGPGTRLTVL.

V usage is TRBV5-5 and J usage is TRBJ1-1, with TRBD1 as a possible D gene (6 bases). Germline V gene lookup returns CDR1 SGHKS and CDR2 YYEKEE (reference sequence). CDR3 length: 14 amino acids. V lost 5 bases and J lost 1, with 12 bases in between. The CDR3 sequence: CASRNRDKNTEAFF. The DNA for the CDR3 is TGTGCCAGCAGAAACCGGGACAAGAACACTGAAGCTTTCTTT.

The chain combines TRBV3-1 with TRBJ2-4, with a weak D call TRBD1 (6 bases). This CDR3 has 11 residues. Germline CDR1 LGHDT, CDR2 YNNKEL (reference sequence). Trimming pared 6 bases from V and 11 bases from J, leaving 11 bases between. In nucleotides, the CDR3 is TGTGCCAGCAGTCTCAGGGGTCTTCAGTACTTC. Protein sequence: CASSLRGLQYF.

In its sample, this clonotype was seen a few times. This chain connects TRBV7-9 to TRBJ2-1; 7 nucleotides align to TRBD1. With V trimmed by 0 bases and J by 12 bases, 14 bases remained unmatched. Germline V CDR1 and CDR2: SEHNR, FQNEAQ (reference sequence). The CDR3 runs 16 residues. The CDR3 bases are TGTGCCAGCAGCTTAGCAGGGGGCATCTCTCCCGATGGGCAGTTCTTC. As protein: CASSLAGGISPDGQFF.

The sample holds many counts of this clonotype. This sequence joins TRBV7-6 and TRBJ2-2; D is unclear. Trimming left V 5 bases short and J 6 bases short, with 7 bases between. Germline V gene sequence: CDR1 SGHVS, CDR2 FNYEAQ. The CDR3 totals 12 residues. For the CDR3, the DNA is TGTGCCAGCAGCCCCGGCGCCGGGGAGCTGTTTTTT. Translation gives CASSPGAGELFF. Drawing the rest from reference TRBV7-6 and TRBJ2-2, the complete variable domain is GAGVSQSPRYKVTKRGQDVALRCDPISGHVSLYWYRQALGQGPEFLTYFNYEAQQDKSGLPNDRFSAERPEGSISTLTIQRTEQRDSAMYRCASSPGAGELFFGEGSRLTVL.

This clonotype has ten or more counts. The CDR3 region is CSAPGERELDTQYF. CDR3 nucleotide sequence: TGCAGTGCTCCCGGCGAGCGGGAGCTAGATACGCAGTATTTT. The genes are TRBV20-1 and TRBJ2-3, with 8 bases matching TRBD2. From germline, CDR1 is DFQATT and CDR2 SNEGSKA (reference sequence). The length of the CDR3 is 14 residues. The V and J ends lost 5 bases and 5 bases, in that order; junction bases with no gene match: 9.

This clonotype has a handful of counts. The CDR3: CASSTVRGSPYEQYF. CDR3 in DNA: TGTGCCAGCAGCACCGTCCGGGGCAGCCCCTACGAGCAGTACTTC. The chain employs TRBV13 and TRBJ2-7; the D gene could be TRBD1 or TRBD2 (5 bases each). The CDR3 loop spans 15 amino acids. Trimming stripped 5 bases from V and 2 bases from J, with 16 bases between. CDR1 PRHDT and CDR2 FYEKMQ come from the germline V gene (reference sequence).

Ten or more counts support this clonotype. CDR3 bases: TGTGCCAGCATCAGGGGGGCGAGCTCCTACAATGAGCAGTTCTTC. Its translation is CASIRGASSYNEQFF. The V call is TRBV5-5, the J call TRBJ2-1; D possibly corresponds to TRBD1 (7 bases). The CDR3 contains 15 residues. V gave up 6 bases and J gave up 0 bases, with 13 bases separating them. In germline, CDR1 is SGHKS, CDR2 YYEKEE (reference sequence).

This clonotype was counted between two and nine times. This chain uses TRBV11-1 with TRBJ1-6; TRBD1 is a possible D gene (6 bases). Per the germline V gene, CDR1 is SGHAT and CDR2 is FQDESV (reference sequence). V lost 5 bases and J lost 10, with 18 bases in between. The CDR3 contains 15 residues. CDR3 sequence reads: CASSAGWGAGSPLHF. The CDR3 nucleotides read TGTGCCAGCAGCGCAGGTTGGGGGGCAGGCTCACCCCTCCACTTT.

This chain uses TRBV6-5 with TRBJ2-3; TRBD2 aligns across 8 bases. The CDR3 has 15 residues. Germline-derived CDR1 and CDR2 are MNHEY and SVGAGI. V gave up 6 bases and J gave up 5 bases; unmatched junction bases: 10. CDR3 amino acids: CASRQSGGAIDTQYF. In DNA, the CDR3 is TGTGCCAGCAGGCAATCCGGGGGGGCAATAGATACGCAGTATTTT.

This clonotype was picked up many times. The V call is TRBV4-3, the J call TRBJ2-1, with D possibly being TRBD1 (5 bases). This CDR3 comprises 18 residues. Germline V lookup: CDR1 LGHNA, CDR2 YSLEER. V lost 2 bases and J lost 6, with 23 bases in between. DNA for the CDR3: TGCGCCAGCAGCCAACCCCCTGGGGCTAACCGCCGGGTCAATGAGCAGTTCTTC. Amino acid sequence: CASSQPPGANRRVNEQFF.

This clonotype was seen ten or more times. This chain connects TRBV11-1 to TRBJ1-1; 7 bases agree with TRBD1. CDR1 is SGHAT and CDR2 is FQDESV in the germline V gene (reference sequence). The trim removed 5 bases at V and 0 bases at J, leaving 6 bases unmatched. This CDR3 has 15 amino acids. The CDR3 region has the DNA TGTGCCAGCAGCCCGCCGGGACAGATGAACACTGAAGCTTTCTTT. The encoded protein is CASSPPGQMNTEAFF.

This clonotype was recorded a few times. The rearrangement links TRBV19 to TRBJ1-5; D call uncertain. V lost 3 bases, J lost 1 base, and 4 bases lay in between. The CDR3 totals 13 residues. Per the germline V gene, CDR1 is LNHDA and CDR2 is SQIVND (reference sequence). CDR3 DNA sequence: TGTGCCAGTAGTATTCAAAGCAATCAGCCCCAGCATTTT. It translates to CASSIQSNQPQHF.

J is TRBJ2-3 and V is TRBV7-2; TRBD2 aligns across 8 bases. J lost 4 bases, V lost 5 bases, and 8 bases had no gene match. This CDR3 has 15 amino acids. From germline, CDR1 is SGHTA and CDR2 FQGNSA. The CDR3 here is CASSRTSFMADTQYF. CDR3 nucleotide sequence: TGTGCCAGCAGCCGGACTAGCTTCATGGCAGATACGCAGTATTTT.

This clonotype was counted many times. V gene TRBV7-2 combines with J gene TRBJ2-3, with 8 positions matching TRBD2. CDR3 length: 15 amino acids. Losses at the gene ends were 3 bases for V and 0 bases for J; bases not matched to a gene: 2. Germline CDR1 and CDR2: SGHTA and FQGNSA. The CDR3 sequence: CASSFTGGSTDTQYF. DNA of the CDR3: TGTGCCAGCAGCTTTACGGGAGGGAGCACAGATACGCAGTATTTT.

This clonotype has a count of ten or more. This chain's CDR3 is CASSFPLADQETQYF. In DNA, the CDR3 is TGTGCCAGCAGCTTTCCGCTAGCGGATCAAGAGACCCAGTACTTC. The J gene is TRBJ2-5, the V gene TRBV7-9; TRBD2 matches at 7 bases. The CDR3 runs to 15 residues. Germline CDR1 SEHNR, CDR2 FQNEAQ (reference sequence). The junction had 6 bases not matched to a gene; V was cut back by 3 bases and J by 2 bases.

This clonotype was recorded many times. The chain is built from TRBV12-5 and TRBJ2-1; 7 bases line up with TRBD1. The junction had 3 bases not matched to a gene; V was cut back by 3 bases and J by 1 base. Germline CDR1 is LGHNT and CDR2 is FRNRAP. This CDR3 is built from 15 residues. CDR3 in DNA: TGTGCTAGTGGTTTCGGGACAGTGTCCTACAATGAGCAGTTCTTC. Translated: CASGFGTVSYNEQFF.

This clonotype was counted at least ten times. The J gene is TRBJ1-5, the V gene TRBV19, with 7 positions matching TRBD1. Germline CDR1 reads LNHDA; CDR2 reads SQIVND (reference sequence). Unmatched junction bases numbered 8, after V lost 5 bases and J lost 7 bases. The CDR3 is 14 residues long. The CDR3 loop is CASSEGDRRQPQHF. The CDR3 DNA reads TGTGCCAGTAGTGAAGGGGACAGACGGCAGCCCCAGCATTTT. The full variable domain, rest sourced from reference TRBV19 and TRBJ1-5, is DGGITQSPKYLFRKEGQNVTLSCEQNLNHDAMYWYRQDPGQGLRLIYYSQIVNDFQKGDIAEGYSVSREKKESFPLTVTSAQKNPTAFYLCASSEGDRRQPQHFGDGTRLSIL.

The CDR3: CASSQDWADYTEAFF. In DNA, the CDR3 is TGTGCCAGCAGCCAAGATTGGGCAGATTACACTGAAGCTTTCTTT. The chain combines TRBV3-1 with TRBJ1-1; no clear D. Germline V gene lookup returns CDR1 LGHDT and CDR2 YNNKEL (reference sequence). V lost 0 bases, J lost 3 bases, and 11 bases lay in between. The CDR3 runs to 15 residues. Supplemented by reference TRBV3-1 and TRBJ1-1, the full variable domain reads DTAVSQTPKYLVTQMGNDKSIKCEQNLGHDTMYWYKQDSKKFLKIMFSYNNKELIINETVPNRFSPKSPDKAHLNLHINSLELGDSAVYFCASSQDWADYTEAFFGQGTRLTVV.

This clonotype was seen at least ten times. V is TRBV25-1 and J is TRBJ2-7; D remains unclear. CDR3 size: 14 residues. Germline values: CDR1 MGHDK, CDR2 SYGVNS. V was pared by 8 bases and J by 3 bases, with 17 bases between. CDR3 region: CASRSGRNVYEQYF. CDR3 bases: TGTGCCAGCCGCTCTGGACGGAACGTCTACGAGCAGTACTTC.

This clonotype was seen at least ten times. The rearrangement joins TRBV7-3 to TRBJ2-5, with 10 bases that match TRBD1. V trimming: 2 bases; J trimming: 5 bases; junction bases outside the gene matches: 5. Germline CDR1 SGHTA, CDR2 FQGTGA. The CDR3 consists of 15 residues. CDR3 sequence: CASSLSGQGEETQYF. The CDR3 DNA sequence: TGTGCCAGCAGCTTATCCGGACAGGGGGAGGAGACCCAGTACTTC.

This clonotype was seen repeatedly, ten times or more. The rearrangement joins TRBV20-1 to TRBJ2-2; 7 positions agree with TRBD1. The CDR3 has 14 amino acids. The V segment lost 2 bases and the J segment 7 bases; nucleotides outside the gene matches: 7. Germline V gives CDR1 DFQATT, CDR2 SNEGSKA (reference sequence). This CDR3 reads CSARQGVSDGELFF. The CDR3 DNA reads as TGCAGTGCTAGACAGGGGGTTTCGGACGGGGAGCTGTTTTTT.

This clonotype was counted only a few times. V gene TRBV29-1 combines with J gene TRBJ1-1; no definite D call. This CDR3 has 14 amino acids. Germline CDR1 is SQVTM and CDR2 is ANQGSEA. Trimming removed 7 bases from V and 10 bases from J, with 25 bases in between. The CDR3 spells CSAEPVYYMVGAFF. As DNA, the CDR3 is TGCAGCGCTGAGCCGGTATATTACATGGTCGGAGCTTTCTTT.

The chain recombines TRBV5-1 with TRBJ1-4; TRBD1 matches at 8 bases. J was trimmed by 8 bases and V by 5 bases; bases with no gene match: 11. The CDR3 totals 15 residues. Germline V gives CDR1 SGHRS, CDR2 YFSETQ. DNA of the CDR3: TGCGCCAGCAGAGACGGACAGGGATTCACGGAAAAACTGTTTTTT. Its protein is CASRDGQGFTEKLFF. Filled out from reference TRBV5-1 and TRBJ1-4, the complete variable domain reads KAGVTQTPRYLIKTRGQQVTLSCSPISGHRSVSWYQQTPGQGLQFLFEYFSETQRNKGNFPGRFSGRQFSNSRSEMNVSTLELGDSALYLCASRDGQGFTEKLFFGSGTQLSVL.

This clonotype was detected ten times or more. V usage is TRBV18 and J usage is TRBJ1-5; maybe TRBD1 (6 bases). The ends were cut back, 6 bases at V and 5 bases at J, with 17 bases in the middle. This CDR3 is 15 amino acids long. Germline CDR1 and CDR2: KGHSH and LQKENI. The chain's CDR3 is CASSLLEGGDQPQHF. The DNA of the CDR3 is TGTGCCAGCTCCCTACTTGAGGGGGGCGATCAGCCCCAGCATTTT. Supplemented by reference TRBV18 and TRBJ1-5, the full variable domain reads NAGVMQNPRHLVRRRGQEARLRCSPMKGHSHVYWYRQLPEEGLKFMVYLQKENIIDESGMPKERFSAEFPKEGPSILRIQQVVRGDSAAYFCASSLLEGGDQPQHFGDGTRLSIL.

This clonotype was observed many times. The genes are TRBV7-2 and TRBJ2-4; TRBD1 or TRBD2 may be the D gene (5 bases each). Trimming shortened V by 0 bases and J by 9 bases, and 12 bases separated the two germline ends. The CDR3 loop spans 14 amino acids. Germline V gives CDR1 SGHTA, CDR2 FQGNSA. The CDR3 loop is CASSLAGARTIQYF. In DNA, the CDR3 is TGTGCCAGCAGCTTAGCCGGGGCCCGTACCATTCAGTACTTC.